The 30 T cell receptor beta chains below come from one sample, sequenced in a study of T cell changes during pregnancy in multiple sclerosis (dated by TCRdb to the late 2010s). Library generation was performed with the immunoSEQ multiplex PCR assay. TCRdb stores this immuneACCESS table with in-frame sequences only. Part of the clones is absent; in the studies checked, under half of the shortfall reflects unresolved V genes, and no reason is known for the rest. The sample records under 80,000 clones, approximately 94% of which are singletons. Clones ranked in the top ten supply around 0.6% of the sample. Source: peripheral blood, taken in the third trimester of pregnancy. These receptors were taken from a female donor with multiple sclerosis, enrolled in a pregnancy study.

V usage is TRBV11-1 and J usage is TRBJ1-1; D possibly corresponds to TRBD1 (5 bases). V was cut by 1 base and J by 4 bases, with 19 bases left in between. CDR3 length: 17 residues. The germline CDR1 and CDR2 sequences are SGHAT and FQDESV (reference sequence). This chain's CDR3 is CASSLGGSRGSGTEAFF. CDR3 bases: TGTGCCAGCAGCTTAGGTGGCTCGCGGGGGAGCGGCACTGAAGCTTTCTTT.

V is TRBV19 and J is TRBJ1-1; TRBD1 might be the D (6 bases). Germline lookup yields CDR1 LNHDA and CDR2 SQIVND (reference sequence). The V gene lost 10 bases and the J gene lost 1 base, with 13 bases spanning the gap. This CDR3 contains 13 residues. The CDR3 region is CAIQGQSNTEAFF. CDR3 bases: TGTGCCATCCAGGGACAATCGAACACTGAAGCTTTCTTT.

The genes are TRBV5-6 and TRBJ2-1, with D possibly TRBD2 on 6 matching bases. The CDR3 length is 15 residues. V lost 3 bases to trimming and J lost 5 bases, with 15 bases between them. From germline, CDR1 is SGHDT and CDR2 YYEEEE. The CDR3 loop is CASSSLREPDNEQFF. The CDR3 DNA sequence: TGTGCCAGCAGCTCGTTGCGGGAACCCGACAATGAGCAGTTCTTC.

The sample holds one count of this clone. The rearrangement links TRBV18 to TRBJ2-7; D gene unclear. The V gene's germline CDR1 is KGHSH and CDR2 LQKENI. CDR3 size: 13 residues. Between the trimmed V and J ends, which lost 4 bases and 1 base, there was a span of 8 bases. The CDR3 sequence: CASSLEESYEQYF. CDR3 bases: TGTGCCAGCTCACTAGAGGAATCCTACGAGCAGTACTTC. The variable domain in full, with the rest retrieved from reference TRBV18 and TRBJ2-7, is NAGVMQNPRHLVRRRGQEARLRCSPMKGHSHVYWYRQLPEEGLKFMVYLQKENIIDESGMPKERFSAEFPKEGPSILRIQQVVRGDSAAYFCASSLEESYEQYFGPGTRLTVT.

The V call is TRBV9, the J call TRBJ2-7; 7 bases are shared with TRBD2. The CDR3 is 18 residues long. Per germline, CDR1 SGDLS and CDR2 YYNGEE. V was pared by 3 bases and J by 3 bases, with 18 bases of the junction left unmatched. The CDR3 bases are TGTGCCAGCAGCGCCCGTGCTAGCGGTTCGGATCGTCTCTACGAGCAGTACTTC. Encoded protein: CASSARASGSDRLYEQYF. Together with reference TRBV9 and TRBJ2-7, the CDR3 gives the full variable domain: DSGVTQTPKHLITATGQRVTLRCSPRSGDLSVYWYQQSLDQGLQFLIQYYNGEERAKGNILERFSAQQFPDLHSELNLSSLELGDSALYFCASSARASGSDRLYEQYFGPGTRLTVT.

The CDR3: CAWSVRRNTEAFF. CDR3 coding DNA: TGTGCCTGGAGTGTACGGAGGAACACTGAAGCTTTCTTT. The V gene is TRBV30, the J gene TRBJ1-1; D gene uncertain. This CDR3 spans 13 amino acids. With 0 bases removed from V and 1 base from J, the gap between germline ends came to 6 bases. Germline assignment: CDR1 GTSNPN and CDR2 SVGIG (reference sequence).

This chain uses TRBV7-3 with TRBJ2-5; perhaps TRBD2 as D (5 bases). The germline CDR1 and CDR2 sequences are SGHTA and FQGTGA. Trimming took off 4 bases at V and 3 bases at J, with 9 bases between the two ends. There are 13 residues in the CDR3. The CDR3 region has the DNA TGTGCCAGCAGCTCCACTAGAGAAGAGACCCAGTACTTC. Translated: CASSSTREETQYF. The full variable domain, with the rest looked up from reference TRBV7-3 and TRBJ2-5, is GAGVSQTPSNKVTEKGKYVELRCDPISGHTALYWYRQSLGQGPEFLIYFQGTGAADDSGLPNDRFFAVRPEGSVSTLKIQRTERGDSAVYLCASSSTREETQYFGPGTRLLVL.

The chain couples TRBV7-9 to TRBJ2-4, with D perhaps TRBD2 (7 bases). Trimming removed 2 bases from V and 3 bases from J, with 20 bases in between. The CDR3 runs 18 residues. Germline V CDR1 and CDR2: SEHNR, FQNEAQ (reference sequence). The CDR3: CASSLTGRGLLVKNIQYF. For the CDR3, the DNA is TGTGCCAGCAGCTTAACAGGGAGGGGTCTTTTAGTCAAAAACATTCAGTACTTC.

The chain carries TRBV5-6 and TRBJ1-6; 9 bases agree with TRBD1. The CDR3 consists of 15 residues. After removal of 2 bases from V and 9 bases from J, the junction contained 6 bases not matched to a gene. Germline V CDR1 and CDR2: SGHDT, YYEEEE. The CDR3 DNA reads as TGTGCCAGCAGCTTAACCGGGACAGGGAGTTCACCCCTCCACTTT. This codes for CASSLTGTGSSPLHF.

This chain links TRBV29-1 with TRBJ2-1, with TRBD2 identical over 8 bases. The CDR3 loop spans 11 amino acids. CDR1 is SQVTM, CDR2 ANQGSEA, per germline. CDR3: CSGGADNEQFF. The CDR3 DNA is TGCTCCGGGGGGGCGGACAATGAGCAGTTCTTC.

This clone was seen only a few times. Written as DNA, the CDR3 is TGTGCCAGCAGTTCCCCACCCGGGAGGGCGAACTATGGCTACACCTTC. This codes for CASSSPPGRANYGYTF. The chain combines TRBV6-5 with TRBJ1-2; D ambiguous. This CDR3 region has 16 residues. V shed 4 bases and J shed 2 bases, with 17 bases lying between them. Per the germline V gene, CDR1 is MNHEY and CDR2 is SVGAGI.

CDR3 nucleotide sequence: TGTGCCAGCAGCTTGGGCTTAGGCTCCTACAATGAGCAGTTCTTC. It translates to CASSLGLGSYNEQFF. The V call is TRBV7-3, the J call TRBJ2-1, with no clear D. V was pared by 3 bases and J by 0 bases, with 9 bases between. CDR1 and CDR2 (germline): SGHTA, FQGTGA. The CDR3 extends over 15 amino acids.

Comment on this clone: One junction end does not reproduce the germline sequence, and a read error may be involved. This chain connects TRBV27 to TRBJ2-7; no clear D gene. From germline, CDR1 is MNHEY and CDR2 SMNVEV (reference sequence). The CDR3 loop spans 13 amino acids. The CDR3 loop reads CATSGWQENEQYF. The CDR3 nucleotides are TGTGCCACCAGTGGTTGGCAGGAAAACGAGCAGTACTTC.

The V and J genes are TRBV29-1 and TRBJ2-2; 10 bases align to TRBD1. Losses at the gene ends were 6 bases for V and 7 bases for J; bases not matched to a gene: 5. This CDR3 is built from 13 residues. CDR1 and CDR2 (germline): SQVTM, ANQGSEA. This CDR3 reads CSVTTGGLGELFF. Here the CDR3 DNA reads TGCAGCGTCACGACAGGGGGCCTCGGGGAGCTGTTTTTT.

J is TRBJ1-5 and V is TRBV30; 9 nucleotides align to TRBD1. Trimming removed 2 bases from V and 6 bases from J; junction bases left unmatched: 5. The CDR3 has 14 residues. Germline assignment: CDR1 GTSNPN and CDR2 SVGIG (reference sequence). The CDR3 protein is CAWSTGQGLQPQHF. The CDR3 DNA reads as TGTGCCTGGAGTACGGGACAGGGTCTTCAGCCCCAGCATTTT.

The chain employs TRBV5-6 and TRBJ2-2, with 9 bases matching TRBD1. The CDR3 runs 16 residues. Germline V gene lookup returns CDR1 SGHDT and CDR2 YYEEEE. The V and J ends lost 4 bases and 5 bases, in that order; junction bases with no gene match: 9. This chain's CDR3 is CASSPTGGSRTGELFF. CDR3 coding DNA: TGTGCCAGCAGCCCCACAGGGGGCAGTCGGACCGGGGAGCTGTTTTTT.

This clone came up once. In DNA, the CDR3 is TGTGCCAGCAGCGTAGGGCCCCAGAACACCGGGGAGCTGTTTTTT. Its translation: CASSVGPQNTGELFF. The rearrangement links TRBV9 to TRBJ2-2; unclear D gene. The V and J ends lost 0 bases and 1 base respectively, with 7 bases between them. Germline CDR1 SGDLS, CDR2 YYNGEE. The CDR3 has 15 amino acids.

This chain links TRBV11-2 with TRBJ1-1, with 7 bases fitting TRBD1. The CDR3 covers 14 residues. The J segment lost 6 bases and the V segment lost 0 bases, leaving 4 bases of the junction unmatched. The germline gives CDR1 SGHAT, CDR2 FQNNGV. DNA for the CDR3: TGTGCCAGCAGCTTAGATAGGGGGCTGGCTGAAGCTTTCTTT. Amino acid sequence: CASSLDRGLAEAFF.

The chain joins TRBV7-6 to TRBJ1-3; 7 nucleotides match TRBD1. CDR3 length: 16 residues. V gave up 2 bases and J gave up 0 bases; unmatched junction bases: 4. Germline V gene sequence: CDR1 SGHVS, CDR2 FNYEAQ. Written as DNA, the CDR3 is TGTGCCAGCAGCTTAATAAGGGGGCTCTCTGGAAACACCATATATTTT. It yields the protein CASSLIRGLSGNTIYF.

This sequence joins TRBV7-9 and TRBJ2-2, with 7 positions matching TRBD2. Germline assignment: CDR1 SEHNR and CDR2 FQNEAQ (reference sequence). This CDR3 contains 15 residues. The V and J ends lost 7 bases and 4 bases, in that order; junction bases with no gene match: 9. The CDR3 DNA sequence: TGTGCCAGCACCCCTGGGGGGGTCTTCACCGGGGAGCTGTTTTTT. Amino acids: CASTPGGVFTGELFF.

The V call is TRBV30, the J call TRBJ2-3; TRBD2 matches at 11 bases. Germline CDR1 GTSNPN, CDR2 SVGIG (reference sequence). The CDR3 contains 15 residues. V lost 5 bases, J lost 5 bases, and 9 bases stayed unmatched. The DNA for the CDR3 is TGTGCCTGGGATGATAGCGGGGGGGCGATAGATACGCAGTATTTT. Its translation is CAWDDSGGAIDTQYF.

This chain links TRBV9 with TRBJ1-1; TRBD1 aligns across 8 bases. The CDR3 is 16 amino acids. Germline V gene lookup returns CDR1 SGDLS and CDR2 YYNGEE. The V segment lost 0 bases and the J segment 0 bases; nucleotides outside the gene matches: 4. The DNA for the CDR3 is TGTGCCAGCAGCGTAGGTGACAGGGGCATGAACACTGAAGCTTTCTTT. It codes for CASSVGDRGMNTEAFF.

The chain links TRBV10-3 to TRBJ2-7, with D possibly being TRBD2 (6 bases). Germline V CDR1 and CDR2: ENHRY, SYGVKD. V lost 5 bases and J 0 bases, leaving 14 bases between the germline ends. This CDR3 comprises 15 residues. This CDR3 is CAISTTSTSSYEQYF. The CDR3 DNA reads as TGTGCCATCAGTACCACTAGCACCAGCTCCTACGAGCAGTACTTC.

A single count supports this clone. The V and J genes are TRBV7-6 and TRBJ2-7, with 11 bases matching TRBD2. CDR1 is SGHVS, CDR2 FNYEAQ, per germline. V shed 4 bases, J shed 2 bases, and the junction held 10 bases outside the gene matches. This CDR3 comprises 17 residues. This chain's CDR3 is CASSSWAGTSGPYEQYF. CDR3 nucleotides: TGTGCCAGCAGCTCATGGGCTGGGACTAGCGGACCCTACGAGCAGTACTTC.

The chain joins TRBV9 to TRBJ2-3; D might be TRBD1 (6 bases). The CDR3 length is 19 residues. Germline V lookup: CDR1 SGDLS, CDR2 YYNGEE. V lost 0 bases, J lost 4 bases, and 24 bases lay in between. This CDR3 is CASSVARGQTPVAADTQYF. CDR3 nucleotides: TGTGCCAGCAGCGTAGCCAGGGGCCAGACCCCTGTAGCAGCAGATACGCAGTATTTT.

CDR3 sequence reads: CASSRGGSYNEQFF. CDR3 DNA: TGTGCCAGCAGTCGGGGGGGCTCCTACAATGAGCAGTTCTTC. The chain recombines TRBV6-4 with TRBJ2-1, with 8 positions matching TRBD2. Unmatched junction bases numbered 0, after V lost 5 bases and J lost 0 bases. There are 14 residues in the CDR3. The germline V gene has CDR1 MRHNA and CDR2 SNTAGT.

The V and J genes are TRBV2 and TRBJ2-5; the match to TRBD1 covers 7 bases. Per germline, CDR1 SNHLY and CDR2 FYNNEI. The CDR3 length is 13 residues. J lost 1 base, V lost 7 bases, and 3 bases had no gene match. The CDR3 sequence: CASTRDSQETQYF. DNA for the CDR3: TGTGCCAGCACCCGGGACAGCCAAGAGACCCAGTACTTC. The full variable domain, in which reference TRBV2 and TRBJ2-5 provide the parts outside the CDR3, is EPEVTQTPSHQVTQMGQEVILRCVPISNHLYFYWYRQILGQKVEFLVSFYNNEISEKSEIFDDQFSVERPDGSNFTLKIRSTKLEDSAMYFCASTRDSQETQYFGPGTRLLVL.

This chain links TRBV2 with TRBJ2-5; 13 bases map to TRBD2. V was pared by 6 bases and J by 2 bases, with 9 bases of the junction left unmatched. The CDR3 totals 17 residues. Looked up from germline, CDR1 is SNHLY and CDR2 is FYNNEI. In DNA form, the CDR3 reads TGTGCCAGCAGCACCTTGGGACTAGCGGGGCGGCAAGAGACCCAGTACTTC. This gives the protein CASSTLGLAGRQETQYF.

This clone appeared a single time. The gene calls are TRBV5-4 and TRBJ2-1, with 10 bases aligning to TRBD2. Germline CDR1 is SGHNT and CDR2 is YYREEE (reference sequence). V trimming: 0 bases; J trimming: 6 bases; junction bases outside the gene matches: 9. The CDR3 runs to 17 residues. CDR3 residues: CASSLEAGTSASNEQFF. The CDR3 DNA sequence: TGTGCCAGCAGCTTGGAGGCCGGGACTAGCGCAAGCAATGAGCAGTTCTTC.

The chain joins TRBV9 to TRBJ1-4, with TRBD1 identical over 8 bases. Losses at the gene ends were 1 base for V and 6 bases for J; bases not matched to a gene: 5. This CDR3 is 15 amino acids long. The germline V gene has CDR1 SGDLS and CDR2 YYNGEE. CDR3 sequence reads: CASSVSRGQDEKLFF. DNA for the CDR3: TGTGCCAGCAGCGTATCCAGGGGGCAAGATGAAAAACTGTTTTTT.